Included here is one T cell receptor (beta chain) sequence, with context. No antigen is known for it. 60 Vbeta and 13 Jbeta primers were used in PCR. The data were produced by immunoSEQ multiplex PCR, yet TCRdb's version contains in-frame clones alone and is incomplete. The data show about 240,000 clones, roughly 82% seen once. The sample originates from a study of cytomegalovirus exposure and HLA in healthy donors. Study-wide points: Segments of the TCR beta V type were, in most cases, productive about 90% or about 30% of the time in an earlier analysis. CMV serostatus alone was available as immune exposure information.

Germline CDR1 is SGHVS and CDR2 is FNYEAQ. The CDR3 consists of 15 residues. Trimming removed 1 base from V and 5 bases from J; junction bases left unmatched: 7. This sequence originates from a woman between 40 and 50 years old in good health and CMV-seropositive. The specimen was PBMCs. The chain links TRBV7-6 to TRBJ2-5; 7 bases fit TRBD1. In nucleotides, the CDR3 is TGTGCCAGCAGCTTAGGCCAGGGGGTCAGGGAGACCCAGTACTTC. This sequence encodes CASSLGQGVRETQYF. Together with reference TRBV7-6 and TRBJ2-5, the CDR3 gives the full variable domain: GAGVSQSPRYKVTKRGQDVALRCDPISGHVSLYWYRQALGQGPEFLTYFNYEAQQDKSGLPNDRFSAERPEGSISTLTIQRTEQRDSAMYRCASSLGQGVRETQYFGPGTRLLVL.